The rows below give T cell receptor beta chains drawn from one sample of a study of cytomegalovirus exposure and HLA in healthy donors. Method: immunoSEQ multiplex PCR; TCRdb's copy keeps in-frame clones and lacks some. The sample holds about 130,000 clones, about 83% seen once. The sample taken for sequencing was PBMCs. The receptor set was obtained from a middle-aged woman in good health and CMV-seropositive. Each CDR3 is given with its conserved first and last residue.

v_call: TRBV27
j_call: TRBJ1-2
cdr3_aa: CASSFGARYGYTF

v_call: TRBV6-5
j_call: TRBJ2-2
cdr3_aa: CASSYQNTGELFF

v_call: TRBV27
j_call: TRBJ2-7
cdr3_aa: CASSYAGTSGTDEQYF

v_call: TRBV28
j_call: TRBJ2-1
cdr3_aa: CASSPDRVQDNEQFF

v_call: TRBV2
j_call: TRBJ2-1
cdr3_aa: CASLISSVNEQFF

v_call: TRBV10-3
j_call: TRBJ2-7
cdr3_aa: CAVTAGAGSVSEQYF

v_call: TRBV7-9
j_call: TRBJ2-7
cdr3_aa: CASSLAGTSDEQYF

v_call: TRBV9
j_call: TRBJ2-2
cdr3_aa: CASRGGTGAGELFF

v_call: TRBV11-2
j_call: TRBJ1-5
cdr3_aa: CASSLDLPGQPQHF

v_call: TRBV2
j_call: TRBJ2-7
cdr3_aa: CASSPLPSGSYEQYF

v_call: TRBV7-9
j_call: TRBJ2-1
cdr3_aa: CASSSPRARNEQFF

v_call: TRBV29-1
j_call: TRBJ2-7
cdr3_aa: CSVGLAAAEQYF

v_call: TRBV7-2
j_call: TRBJ2-7
cdr3_aa: CASRSSGRDSYEQYF

v_call: TRBV5-4
j_call: TRBJ2-7
cdr3_aa: CASSPRTGSSYEQYF

v_call: TRBV7-2
j_call: TRBJ2-4
cdr3_aa: CASSILSGGGSIQYF

v_call: TRBV7-3
j_call: TRBJ2-7
cdr3_aa: CASSSTGGQEDYEQYF

v_call: TRBV6-6
j_call: TRBJ2-7
cdr3_aa: CASSYSLAGYYEQYF

v_call: TRBV7-2
j_call: TRBJ2-7
cdr3_aa: CASSFLAGEYEQYF

v_call: TRBV6-4
j_call: TRBJ2-1
cdr3_aa: CASSQRTGPNEQFF

v_call: TRBV28
j_call: TRBJ1-2
cdr3_aa: CASRRQGWEGYTF

v_call: TRBV28
j_call: TRBJ2-7
cdr3_aa: CASNPMGGGFYEQYF

v_call: TRBV28
j_call: TRBJ2-3
cdr3_aa: CASSLDRQGADTDTQYF

v_call: TRBV25-1
j_call: TRBJ1-5
cdr3_aa: CASSPGTGGSQPQHF

v_call: TRBV7-2
j_call: TRBJ2-2
cdr3_aa: CASSLSWGGAQATGELFF

v_call: TRBV19
j_call: TRBJ1-3
cdr3_aa: CASTSTGTIYF

v_call: TRBV28
j_call: TRBJ2-3
cdr3_aa: CASSLFQAGEADTQYF

v_call: TRBV7-3
j_call: TRBJ1-2
cdr3_aa: CASSGGQQGRGGYTF

v_call: TRBV5-6
j_call: TRBJ2-7
cdr3_aa: CASSYGTGGGEQYF

v_call: TRBV19
j_call: TRBJ1-2
cdr3_aa: CASSIRQGANPNYGYTF

v_call: TRBV7-3
j_call: TRBJ2-7
cdr3_aa: CASSLGLSSSYEQYF

v_call: TRBV9
j_call: TRBJ2-7
cdr3_aa: CASSVAFAGGPGEQYF

v_call: TRBV11-2
j_call: TRBJ1-3
cdr3_aa: CASRKVTGGTGNTIYF

v_call: TRBV7-8
j_call: TRBJ2-2
cdr3_aa: CASSFRTRAGELFF

v_call: TRBV29-1
j_call: TRBJ1-5
cdr3_aa: CSVGTGRVYSNQPQHF

v_call: TRBV9
j_call: TRBJ2-2
cdr3_aa: CASSVGGRLMNTGELFF

v_call: TRBV30
j_call: TRBJ2-3
cdr3_aa: CAWSYTLTDTQYF

v_call: TRBV5-1
j_call: TRBJ2-1
cdr3_aa: CASRTSGGLQDEQFF

v_call: TRBV6-1
j_call: TRBJ2-5
cdr3_aa: CASLNSGSWETQYF

v_call: TRBV27
j_call: TRBJ1-2
cdr3_aa: CASSEQTGTVYGYTF

v_call: TRBV14
j_call: TRBJ2-1
cdr3_aa: CASMGPTGLDYNEQFF

v_call: TRBV7-9
j_call: TRBJ2-7
cdr3_aa: CASSEKFGTSGDEQYF

v_call: TRBV11-3
j_call: TRBJ2-1
cdr3_aa: CASSGLAPYNEQFF

v_call: TRBV2
j_call: TRBJ1-2
cdr3_aa: CASSEEGDRYGYTF

v_call: TRBV21-1
j_call: TRBJ2-2
cdr3_aa: CASSKEGTSGLNTGELFF

v_call: TRBV10-1
j_call: TRBJ2-7
cdr3_aa: CASSEWATETREQYF

v_call: TRBV27
j_call: TRBJ1-4
cdr3_aa: CASSRTSENEKLFF

v_call: TRBV11-2
j_call: TRBJ2-2
cdr3_aa: CASSLRTSGSGSGELFF

v_call: TRBV6-5
j_call: TRBJ2-7
cdr3_aa: CASSLGQGRSEQYF

v_call: TRBV27
j_call: TRBJ1-1
cdr3_aa: CASSPTQSQAYTEAFF

v_call: TRBV2
j_call: TRBJ1-5
cdr3_aa: CASMGGQSSNQPQHF